These T cell receptor beta chains were read from a single sample in a study of T cell repertoires in cytomegalovirus infection. TCRdb reprocessed the reads with MiXCR, giving one entry per CDR3 protein. The table shows more than 400,000 distinct CDR3 sequences, with 26% occurring only once. Sequenced sample: PBMCs. The source of these receptors is a human donor in good health (CMV status not recorded). Some clones in this sample may be carry-over from other donors' samples. The CDR3 runs from the conserved cysteine through the conserved F or W. D genes are given only for firm matches. Clone size is given for some rows only: seen once, a few or many times, or a class if the clone is expanded.

clone_size,v_call,j_call,d_call,cdr3_nt,cdr3_aa
-,TRBV5-1,TRBJ2-1,TRBD2,TGCGCCAGCAGCTTGGGCCCCGTTCTGGGCCGGACTAGCGGGACCAATGAGCAGTTCTTC,CASSLGPVLGRTSGTNEQFF
many,TRBV7-6,TRBJ2-1,-,TGTGCCAGCAGCTTAAGATGGCTCCCCCGTAGCTCCTACAATGAGCAGTTCTTC,CASSLRWLPRSSYNEQFF
few,TRBV6-2/TRBV6-3,TRBJ1-1,-,TGTGCCAGCTCACCAGGGTTGGAAGCTTTCTTT,CASSPGLEAFF
many,TRBV7-2,TRBJ2-3,-,TGTGCCAGCAGCTTATCCGGATATACGCAGTATTTT,CASSLSGYTQYF
few,TRBV6-2/TRBV6-3,TRBJ2-7,-,TGTGCCAGCAGTTACTCGATAGAAGGGGTCCGTCGATACGAGCAGTACTTC,CASSYSIEGVRRYEQYF
few,TRBV24-1,TRBJ2-1,-,TGTGCCACCAGTGGGATTCTTTACAATGAGCAGTTCTTC,CATSGILYNEQFF
-,TRBV12-3/TRBV12-4,TRBJ2-1,TRBD1,TGTGCCAGCAGACGCGACAGGGGAACTTACAATGAGCAGTTCTTC,CASRRDRGTYNEQFF
few,TRBV20-1,TRBJ1-3,TRBD1,TGCAGTGCCCTGGGACAGGGGGGAAACACCATATATTTT,CSALGQGGNTIYF
-,TRBV12-3/TRBV12-4,TRBJ2-1,-,TGTGCCAGCAGTTTCTCCGGACAAACCGATATGCAGTTCTTC,CASSFSGQTDMQFF
-,TRBV7-2,TRBJ2-5,-,TGTGCCAGCAGCTCACGAGGCCCCGGGGCGAACCGGGAGACCCAGTACTTC,CASSSRGPGANRETQYF
few,TRBV5-1,TRBJ2-5,-,TGCGCCAGCAGACAGACCTATAGCGTTCAAGAGACCCAGTACTTC,CASRQTYSVQETQYF
-,TRBV19,TRBJ2-7,-,TGTGCCAGTAGTGCGGGACCCGCCTACGAGCAGTACTTC,CASSAGPAYEQYF
-,TRBV2,TRBJ2-7,-,TGTGCCAGCAAATCAGCTGGGGTATTCGAGCAGTACTTC,CASKSAGVFEQYF
few,TRBV6-2/TRBV6-3,TRBJ1-1,TRBD1,TGTGCCAGCAGTTCCTCAAGGACAGGTGATGAAGCTTTCTTT,CASSSSRTGDEAFF
many,TRBV7-2,TRBJ2-1,-,TGTGCCAGCAGCTTAGCGGTGAGCTCCTACAATGAGCAGTTCTTC,CASSLAVSSYNEQFF
-,TRBV6-5,TRBJ2-2,TRBD2,TGTGCCAGCAGCAGCCCCGGGACTAGCGGGAGTAGCGGGGAGCTGTTTTTT,CASSSPGTSGSSGELFF
many,TRBV7-2,TRBJ2-7,-,TGTGCCAGCAGTCCGGTGGTGGAGAACTACGAGCAGTACTTC,CASSPVVENYEQYF
many,TRBV12-3/TRBV12-4,TRBJ1-1,-,TGTGCCAGCAGTTTTTCCCCCACTCGGAACACTGAAGCTTTCTTT,CASSFSPTRNTEAFF
few,TRBV7-3,TRBJ1-1,-,TGTGCCAGCAGCCAGGGGTCGGACAGCGAAGCTTTCTTT,CASSQGSDSEAFF
few,TRBV7-2,TRBJ2-2,-,TGTGCCAGCAGCCCCCGGGGACCCACGAACACCGGGGAGCTGTTTTTT,CASSPRGPTNTGELFF
-,TRBV19,TRBJ1-1,-,TGTGCCAGTAGTTCCCGGACTGAGTTTGTGGCTGAAGCTTTCTTT,CASSSRTEFVAEAFF
few,TRBV7-9,TRBJ1-4,-,TGTGCCAGCAGCTTACAACAAGATACTGAAAAACTGTTTTTT,CASSLQQDTEKLFF
few,TRBV7-9,TRBJ2-5,-,TGTGCCAGCAGCTTAACTTGGGAGTACCAAGAGACCCAGTACTTC,CASSLTWEYQETQYF
-,TRBV7-8,TRBJ2-5,TRBD1,TGTGCCAGCAGCAGGGACAGGGGGCTTCTGACCCAGTACTTC,CASSRDRGLLTQYF
-,TRBV10-3,TRBJ1-2,-,TGTGCCATCAGCACTCAACCAGAAACTCCCTATGGCTACACCTTC,CAISTQPETPYGYTF
many,TRBV7-2,TRBJ2-3,TRBD2,TGTGCCAGCAGCTTAGCGTGGTCGAGACTAGCGGGGGCAGATACGCAGTATTTT,CASSLAWSRLAGADTQYF
-,TRBV2,TRBJ2-3,TRBD1,TGTGCCAGCAGTCGGGACAGACGCACAGATACGCAGTATTTT,CASSRDRRTDTQYF
few,TRBV7-2,TRBJ1-2,-,TGTGCCAGCACCCCATCAGCAGCTAACTATGGCTACACCTTC,CASTPSAANYGYTF
-,TRBV20-1,TRBJ2-1,TRBD2,TGCAGTGCTTTCGGGCCACTAGCGGGGAGCCAGAATGAGCAGTTCTTC,CSAFGPLAGSQNEQFF